Presented here are 27 T cell receptor beta chains from one specimen sequenced in a study of T cells after yellow fever vaccination. TCRdb passed the 5' RACE reads through MiXCR, listing each CDR3 protein once. The data contain some 350,000 distinct CDR3 sequences, 8.7% of them singletons. The sequencing used PBMCs, collected on the day of the first yellow fever vaccination. These receptors came from a man aged 18 to 30 who received the YFV17D yellow fever vaccine.

The chain uses TRBV9 and TRBJ2-1; D remains ambiguous. Trimming cost V 0 bases and J 7 bases, with 14 bases left between them. The CDR3 loop spans 15 amino acids. CDR1 SGDLS and CDR2 YYNGEE come from the germline V gene. CDR3 DNA: TGTGCCAGCAGCGTAGCGGGCAGTACCGCGAATGAGCAGTTCTTC. The encoded protein is CASSVAGSTANEQFF.

The chain combines TRBV7-6 with TRBJ1-5; the D gene is possibly TRBD1 (5 bases). V was pared by 1 base and J by 6 bases, with 13 bases between. The length of the CDR3 is 15 residues. CDR1 SGHVS and CDR2 FNYEAQ come from the germline V gene. For the CDR3, the DNA is TGTGCCAGCAGCTTAGATTCAGGGCGAAGTCAGCCCCAGCATTTT. This gives the protein CASSLDSGRSQPQHF.

This clonotype was observed a handful of times. For the CDR3, the DNA is TGCGCCAGCAGTCTGAGCCCCGGAGGGGAGACCCAGTACTTC. Translated: CASSLSPGGETQYF. The chain is built from TRBV5-1 and TRBJ2-5; D perhaps matches TRBD2 (6 bases). The germline V gene has CDR1 SGHRS and CDR2 YFSETQ. The CDR3 loop spans 14 amino acids. Trimming removed 5 bases from V and 5 bases from J, with 16 bases in between. Combining the CDR3 with reference TRBV5-1 and TRBJ2-5 gives the whole variable domain KAGVTQTPRYLIKTRGQQVTLSCSPISGHRSVSWYQQTPGQGLQFLFEYFSETQRNKGNFPGRFSGRQFSNSRSEMNVSTLELGDSALYLCASSLSPGGETQYFGPGTRLLVL.

Only a few counts were recorded for this clonotype. V gene TRBV12-3 or TRBV12-4 combines with J gene TRBJ2-1; D perhaps matches TRBD2 (6 bases). CDR3 length: 14 amino acids. The V end was cut by 3 bases, the J end by 2 bases, with 8 bases between. The CDR3 is CASSFAGPYNEQFF. For the CDR3, the DNA is TGTGCCAGCAGTTTTGCGGGGCCCTACAATGAGCAGTTCTTC.

This clonotype was recorded at least ten times. The chain recombines TRBV7-9 with TRBJ2-1, with 11 bases identical to TRBD2. The ends lost 6 bases at V and 5 bases at J; junction bases unmatched: 9. Germline values: CDR1 SEHNR, CDR2 FQNEAQ (reference sequence). The CDR3 has 16 amino acids. The CDR3 bases are TGTGCCAGCAGTCTAGCGGGGGGTCCCCCCCACAATGAGCAGTTCTTC. Amino acids: CASSLAGGPPHNEQFF.

The V and J genes are TRBV24-1 and TRBJ1-5; D is perhaps TRBD1 (5 bases). Trimming removed 5 bases at V and 0 bases at J, with 19 bases between. The CDR3 runs 18 residues. Germline CDR1 reads KGHDR; CDR2 reads SFDVKD. CDR3 DNA sequence: TGTGCCACCAGTGGTCTTGCCGGGACCCCATATAGCAATCAGCCCCAGCATTTT. Translation: CATSGLAGTPYSNQPQHF.

This chain joins TRBV14 and TRBJ2-2; no clear D. Per germline, CDR1 SGHDN and CDR2 FVKESK. Trimming cost V 3 bases and J 5 bases, with 10 bases left between them. The CDR3 sequence is 14 residues long. CDR3 protein: CASSHGVGTGELFF. The CDR3 DNA is TGTGCCAGCAGCCATGGGGTGGGGACCGGGGAGCTGTTTTTT.

Points on this clonotype: A much larger clone is a single base away; this may be a read error. Since the CDR3 does not end with the conserved phenylalanine or tryptophan, this likely comes from a read error. CDR3 amino acids: CASPGQGSYEQYI. DNA for the CDR3: TGTGCCTCACCGGGACAGGGGTCCTACGAGCAGTACATC. The chain employs TRBV30 and TRBJ2-7; 10 nucleotides agree with TRBD1. The V and J ends lost 7 bases and 1 base, in that order; junction bases with no gene match: 4. The CDR3 spans 13 residues. Germline V CDR1 and CDR2: GTSNPN, SVGIG (reference sequence).

The chain couples TRBV6-5 to TRBJ1-2; weak D call: TRBD1 (5 bases). CDR3 length: 16 amino acids. Germline lookup yields CDR1 MNHEY and CDR2 SVGAGI. Deletions cut 0 bases from V and 4 bases from J, with 15 bases between. CDR3 loop: CASSYSQSGRAYGYTF. In DNA, the CDR3 is TGTGCCAGCAGTTACTCACAATCGGGACGGGCCTATGGCTACACCTTC.

This clonotype was observed a few times. The chain couples TRBV6-5 to TRBJ2-7; TRBD1 might be the D (6 bases). V gave up 8 bases and J gave up 5 bases, with 13 bases separating them. The CDR3 is made up of 12 amino acids. Germline V gene lookup returns CDR1 MNHEY and CDR2 SVGAGI. Here the CDR3 reads CASGRGVHEQYF. The CDR3 DNA reads as TGTGCCAGCGGCAGGGGAGTCCACGAGCAGTACTTC.

There are many counts of this clonotype. The chain is built from TRBV20-1 and TRBJ2-5; tentative D call: TRBD2 (6 bases). V lost 1 base and J 4 bases, leaving 13 bases between the germline ends. The length of the CDR3 is 14 residues. The germline V gene encodes CDR1 DFQATT and CDR2 SNEGSKA (reference sequence). For the CDR3, the DNA is TGCAGTGCTAGAGCCACATCAGCGGGAGAGACCCAGTACTTC. This encodes CSARATSAGETQYF.

The V gene is TRBV4-1, the J gene TRBJ1-5; D not certain. The CDR3 totals 15 residues. Trimming stripped 1 base from V and 7 bases from J, with 14 bases between. The germline V gene encodes CDR1 MGHRA and CDR2 YSYEKL. Written as DNA, the CDR3 is TGCGCCAGCAGCCAAGTTTCCGGGCTCGAACAGCCCCAGCATTTT. Its protein product is CASSQVSGLEQPQHF.

This rearrangement joins TRBV13 to TRBJ2-3; D is perhaps TRBD2 (5 bases). Germline V gene lookup returns CDR1 PRHDT and CDR2 FYEKMQ (reference sequence). The CDR3 runs to 17 residues. The germline V and J ends were trimmed by 2 bases and 1 base, with 16 bases remaining between them. The CDR3 nucleotides are TGTGCCAGCAGCTTATACGAGGGCCCCCAGCGCACAGATACGCAGTATTTT. Protein product: CASSLYEGPQRTDTQYF.

This clonotype showed up many times. The V call is TRBV18, the J call TRBJ2-1, with no clear D. V was clipped by 6 bases and J by 5 bases, with 17 bases between them. Germline loops: CDR1 KGHSH, CDR2 LQKENI. The CDR3 loop spans 15 amino acids. CDR3 region: CASSSLGHGDNEQFF. DNA for the CDR3: TGTGCCAGCTCGTCGCTCGGGCACGGAGACAATGAGCAGTTCTTC.

The sample holds a few counts of this clonotype. This chain links TRBV6-5 with TRBJ2-5; TRBD1 might be the D (6 bases). V was cut by 4 bases and J by 2 bases, with 11 bases left in between. The CDR3 spans 14 residues. Germline assignment: CDR1 MNHEY and CDR2 SVGAGI. CDR3 nucleotide sequence: TGTGCCAGCAGTTTCGGGACACGTCAAGAGACCCAGTACTTC. This translates into CASSFGTRQETQYF.

This clonotype has only a few counts. The chain combines TRBV11-2 with TRBJ2-1; TRBD2 agrees at 9 bases. The germline V gene encodes CDR1 SGHAT and CDR2 FQNNGV. CDR3 length equals 17 residues. The V and J ends lost 5 bases and 7 bases, in that order; junction bases with no gene match: 15. CDR3 sequence (DNA): TGTGCCAGCAGCCCTGGGACTAGCCTCCAACCGGGGAATGAGCAGTTCTTC. Translation gives CASSPGTSLQPGNEQFF.

The V gene is TRBV10-3, the J gene TRBJ1-4; possibly TRBD1 for D (6 bases). The CDR3 totals 13 residues. Trimming cost V 7 bases and J 0 bases, with 6 bases left between them. Germline V CDR1 and CDR2: ENHRY, SYGVKD. CDR3 nucleotides: TGTGCCATCAAGGGGGCAACTAATGAAAAACTGTTTTTT. Translation: CAIKGATNEKLFF.

The chain recombines TRBV5-4 with TRBJ2-3; 11 bases are a match to TRBD2. The CDR3 is made up of 15 amino acids. CDR1 is SGHNT and CDR2 is YYREEE in the germline V gene (reference sequence). J was trimmed by 4 bases and V by 4 bases; bases with no gene match: 5. The CDR3 is CASSSRLAGPDTQYF. In DNA form, the CDR3 reads TGTGCCAGCAGCAGTAGACTAGCGGGGCCAGATACGCAGTATTTT. Combining the CDR3 with reference TRBV5-4 and TRBJ2-3 gives the whole variable domain ETGVTQSPTHLIKTRGQQVTLRCSSQSGHNTVSWYQQALGQGPQFIFQYYREEENGRGNFPPRFSGLQFPNYSSELNVNALELDDSALYLCASSSRLAGPDTQYFGPGTRLTVL.

This clonotype was counted at least ten times. This sequence joins TRBV5-1 and TRBJ2-7, with D unresolved. The CDR3 runs to 14 residues. V was trimmed by 0 bases and J by 1 base, leaving 8 bases between them. CDR1 SGHRS and CDR2 YFSETQ come from the germline V gene. Here the CDR3 reads CASSLDSDSYEQYF. For the CDR3, the DNA is TGCGCCAGCAGCTTGGACAGCGATTCCTACGAGCAGTACTTC.

This clonotype was observed a few times. The V call is TRBV6-1, the J call TRBJ1-5; D is unresolved. V was pared by 6 bases and J by 0 bases, with 12 bases between. The CDR3 sequence is 15 residues long. Germline-derived CDR1 and CDR2 are MNHNS and SASEGT. This CDR3 reads CASSPGDYSNQPQHF. The CDR3 bases are TGTGCCAGCAGCCCTGGAGATTATAGCAATCAGCCCCAGCATTTT.

This clonotype was counted ten times or more. The V call is TRBV15, the J call TRBJ2-3, with TRBD2 matching 7 bases. Trimming cost V 5 bases and J 3 bases; bases outside gene matches: 5. CDR1 is LNHNV, CDR2 YYDKDF, per germline (reference sequence). CDR3 size: 14 residues. Written as DNA, the CDR3 is TGTGCCACCAGCCCGGGACTACCGACAGATACGCAGTATTTT. This encodes CATSPGLPTDTQYF.

This clonotype was observed a handful of times. J is TRBJ1-6 and V is TRBV7-2; maybe TRBD1 (6 bases). Per the germline V gene, CDR1 is SGHTA and CDR2 is FQGNSA. V lost 5 bases to trimming and J lost 7 bases, with 15 bases between them. The CDR3 is made up of 15 amino acids. The CDR3, as DNA: TGTGCCAGCAGCACCTACAGGGAGGGCAATTCACCCCTCCACTTT. Translated: CASSTYREGNSPLHF.

The chain carries TRBV7-2 and TRBJ2-1; TRBD1 or TRBD2 may be the D gene (5 bases each). Germline CDR1 SGHTA, CDR2 FQGNSA. The CDR3 is 16 residues long. Trimming took off 1 base at V and 1 base at J, with 11 bases between the two ends. As DNA, the CDR3 is TGTGCCAGCAGCTTAGGTCGGGGCAATTCCTACAATGAGCAGTTCTTC. Protein sequence: CASSLGRGNSYNEQFF.

This clonotype has only a few counts. The V gene is TRBV20-1, the J gene TRBJ2-3; 9 bases map to TRBD2. Germline loops: CDR1 DFQATT, CDR2 SNEGSKA (reference sequence). The CDR3 runs to 15 residues. The trim removed 1 base at V and 2 bases at J, leaving 4 bases unmatched. The CDR3 region is CSARGPSGATDTQYF. The CDR3 region has the DNA TGCAGTGCTAGAGGTCCTAGCGGGGCCACAGATACGCAGTATTTT.

The V gene is TRBV28, the J gene TRBJ1-2, with D perhaps TRBD1 (6 bases). With 2 bases removed from V and 5 bases from J, the gap between germline ends came to 12 bases. The CDR3 is 14 amino acids. Germline-derived CDR1 and CDR2 are MDHEN and SYDVKM. The CDR3 loop is CASSLPGAEYGYTF. The CDR3 nucleotides read TGTGCCAGCAGTTTACCGGGGGCTGAGTATGGCTACACCTTC.

This clonotype has a count of ten or more. The CDR3 loop is CASSQDRNTEAFF. In DNA form, the CDR3 reads TGCGCCAGCAGCCAGGACAGAAACACTGAAGCTTTCTTT. The chain uses TRBV4-3 and TRBJ1-1; D perhaps matches TRBD1 (6 bases). Germline V CDR1 and CDR2: LGHNA, YSLEER. V gave up 3 bases and J gave up 2 bases, with 7 bases separating them. This CDR3 contains 13 residues.

This chain connects TRBV20-1 to TRBJ1-1, with D uncertain. This CDR3 has 9 residues. Germline V gene data show CDR1 as DFQATT and CDR2 as SNEGSKA (reference sequence). Trimming left V 6 bases short and J 6 bases short, with 5 bases between. DNA of the CDR3: TGCAGTGCCACCTCTGAAGCTTTCTTT. Translation: CSATSEAFF.